Listed below are T cell receptor beta chains from one sample, sequenced in a study of glioma-infiltrating T cells. TCRdb re-derived calls from the multiplex PCR reads in MiXCR, one entry per CDR3 protein. This table holds 90,000 to 110,000 distinct CDR3 sequences, around 25% found once. The sample comprised glioma tissue, nonneoplastic brain tissue, or PBMCs (not recorded which). The receptors were gathered from a human donor with low-grade glioma or glioblastoma, undergoing nonglioma brain surgery, or in good health (not recorded which). CDR3s include the opening cysteine and the closing phenylalanine or tryptophan. The D gene is left open where the match is weak. Some rows mark clone size as missing; the rest say once, few, many or name a class of expanded clone.

TRBJ2-5 | . | TRBV29-1 | few | CSVEPTVEETQYF | TGCAGCGTTGAACCTACAGTAGAAGAGACCCAGTACTTC
TRBJ2-7 | . | TRBV19 | . | CASSIRGDYEQYF | TGTGCCAGTAGTATTAGAGGAGACTACGAGCAGTACTTC
TRBJ1-1 | . | TRBV13 | . | CASSVTGTRRTEAFF | TGTGCCAGCAGCGTCACCGGGACTCGACGTACTGAAGCTTTCTTT
TRBJ2-1 | TRBD2 | TRBV19 | few | CASSISGGGNEQFF | TGTGCCAGTAGTATCTCGGGGGGGGGCAATGAGCAGTTCTTC
TRBJ2-2 | . | TRBV7-2 | many | CASSRVSSSGELFF | TGTGCCAGCAGCAGGGTCAGCTCGTCTGGGGAGCTGTTTTTT
TRBJ2-1 | TRBD2 | TRBV6-1 | . | CVISSLGLAIDNEQFF | TGTGTCATTAGCTCCCTGGGACTAGCGATAGACAATGAGCAGTTCTTC
TRBJ2-7 | . | TRBV6-1 | . | CATLTSRGRIYNEQYF | TGTGCCACCCTTACGTCAAGAGGCAGGATTTACAATGAGCAGTATTTC
TRBJ2-3 | . | TRBV18 | few | CASSHSLGDTDTQYF | TGTGCCAGTTCCCATTCCCTGGGCGACACAGATACGCAGTATTTT
TRBJ2-1 | TRBD2 | TRBV20-1 | many | CSARPLAGGPSSYNEQFF | TGCAGTGCTAGACCACTAGCGGGAGGGCCGAGCTCCTACAATGAGCAGTTCTTC
TRBJ2-3 | . | TRBV14 | many | CASSQGTTSTDTQYF | TGTGCCAGCAGCCAAGGGACTACTAGCACAGATACGCAGTATTTT
TRBJ1-6 | . | TRBV3-1 | . | CASSQSGGNSPLHF | TGTGCCAGCAGCCAGTCGGGAGGAAATTCACCCCTCCACTTT
TRBJ2-1 | . | TRBV4-2 | . | CASSHQQNSYNEQFF | TGTGCCAGCAGCCACCAACAGAACTCCTACAATGAGCAGTTCTTC
TRBJ2-7 | TRBD2 | TRBV7-2 | . | CASSSQILAGGVNEQYF | TGTGCCAGCAGCTCCCAGATTTTAGCGGGAGGGGTGAACGAGCAGTACTTC
TRBJ1-1 | . | TRBV18 | few | CASSPPTASMNTEAFF | TGTGCCAGCTCACCACCGACAGCGTCGATGAACACTGAAGCTTTCTTT
TRBJ1-1 | . | TRBV9 | few | CASSVSTMNTEAFF | TGTGCCAGCAGCGTCAGCACCATGAACACTGAAGCTTTCTTT
TRBJ2-4 | . | TRBV14 | . | CASSQDAKGLSAKNIQYF | TGTGCCAGCAGCCAAGATGCGAAGGGACTTTCTGCCAAAAACATTCAGTACTTC
TRBJ2-5 | . | TRBV20-1 | many | CSARDRVAEETQYF | TGCAGTGCTAGAGATCGGGTAGCGGAGGAGACCCAGTACTTC
TRBJ2-1 | TRBD2 | TRBV3-1 | . | CASKQEGLAGYNEQFF | TGTGCCAGCAAACAAGAAGGACTAGCGGGTTACAATGAGCAGTTCTTC
TRBJ1-5 | . | TRBV4-2 | many | CASSQDNQPQHF | TGTGCCAGCAGCCAGGATAATCAGCCCCAGCATTTT
TRBJ2-3 | . | TRBV24-1 | many | CATSDFYSTDTQYF | TGTGCCACCAGTGATTTCTACTCCACAGATACGCAGTATTTT
TRBJ1-1 | . | TRBV5-4 | few | CASSFGRAGGMNTEAFF | TGTGCCAGCAGCTTTGGTAGGGCGGGGGGTATGAACACTGAAGCTTTCTTT
TRBJ1-1 | . | TRBV7-2 | . | CASSGGGSGEAFF | TGTGCCAGCAGTGGCGGGGGAAGCGGAGAAGCTTTCTTT
TRBJ2-1 | TRBD1 | TRBV5-4 | . | CASSPTGDSYNEQFF | TGTGCCAGCAGCCCCACAGGGGATTCCTACAATGAGCAGTTCTTC
TRBJ1-2 | TRBD1 | TRBV6-2/TRBV6-3 | . | CASSLRTGEGYTF | TGTGCCAGCAGTCTTAGGACAGGGGAGGGCTACACCTTC
TRBJ1-2 | . | TRBV6-1 | many | CASSPPGYLNYGYTF | TGTGCCAGCAGTCCTCCGGGATACCTTAACTATGGCTACACCTTC
TRBJ2-7 | . | TRBV4-1 | many | CASSWAQGYEQYF | TGCGCCAGCAGCTGGGCCCAGGGGTACGAGCAGTACTTC
TRBJ2-2 | . | TRBV28 | many | CASSLVGTINTGELFF | TGTGCCAGCAGTTTGGTCGGGACAATTAACACCGGGGAGCTGTTTTTT
TRBJ1-1 | . | TRBV4-2 | many | CASSQDQFEAFF | TGTGCCAGCAGCCAAGATCAATTTGAAGCTTTCTTT
TRBJ1-5 | . | TRBV7-2 | many | CASSLLASNQPQHF | TGTGCCAGCAGCTTATTGGCTAGCAATCAGCCCCAGCATTTT
TRBJ2-2 | . | TRBV6-1 | . | CASRIGSPGRTGELFF | TGTGCCAGCAGGATAGGATCTCCGGGGCGCACCGGGGAGCTGTTTTTT
TRBJ2-5 | . | TRBV2 | many | CASSPTAQETQYF | TGTGCCAGCAGTCCGACAGCGCAAGAGACCCAGTACTTC